This T cell receptor beta chain was retrieved from a study of T-cell reconstitution after alpha-beta-depleted transplantation in children. The CDR3 has 18 amino acids. V trimming: 4 bases; J trimming: 3 bases; junction bases outside the gene matches: 11. Germline assignment: CDR1 SGHRS and CDR2 YFSETQ. Unique molecular identifiers featured in how the TCRbeta library was prepared. Each CDR3 protein gets one entry after TCRdb re-called the PCR reads with MiXCR. This sample has some 340,000 distinct CDR3 sequences, with around 10% found just once. The sample in question was PBMCs from the stem cell graft donor, obtained from the stem cell graft. The TCR was taken from a human donor who donated a stem cell graft to a child with acute lymphoblastic leukemia. The chain couples TRBV5-1 to TRBJ2-1, with 12 bases fitting TRBD2. CDR3 region: CASSPRASGRAVYNEQFF. The CDR3 DNA sequence: TGCGCCAGCAGCCCGAGGGCTAGCGGGAGGGCCGTCTACAATGAGCAGTTCTTC.